This T cell receptor beta chain was obtained from a study of blood T cells in healthy people across ages. Study-wide context: In model experiments, template switching was able to capture about one barcoded beta molecule for every two T cells that were present. Study-level points and caveats: Researchers judged that diversity estimates from one million T cells fell short of true values.

About this clonotype itself: Its target is not known.

V trimming: 3 bases; J trimming: 4 bases; junction bases outside the gene matches: 7. The CDR3 is 16 amino acids. Germline V gives CDR1 DFQATT, CDR2 SNEGSKA (reference sequence). Together with a sample-barcoded 5' primer, a J-beta primer mix was included in a second PCR lasting roughly 6 to 12 cycles. TCRdb redid the calling of the 5' RACE reads with MiXCR, one entry per CDR3 protein. Counted here are about 720,000 distinct CDR3 sequences, around 25% occurring once; the ten biggest clones make up roughly 3.5%. Another study also made use of these data, one on T cells of mothers and their children. That report notes: A few healthy Caucasian mothers, along with their six children, were the donors.

The sample taken for sequencing was blood. The rearrangement uses TRBV20-1 and TRBJ2-2; 11 nucleotides align to TRBD1. The receptor comes from a boy aged 10-17 years in good health. As DNA, the CDR3 is TGCAGTGCTAGGGGATCCGGGACAGGGGGCACCGGGGAGCTGTTTTTT. As protein: CSARGSGTGGTGELFF.